This T cell receptor (beta chain) was recorded in a study of blood T cell repertoires in COVID-19. This CDR3 spans 16 amino acids. Looked up from germline, CDR1 is KGHDR and CDR2 is SFDVKD. Unmatched junction bases numbered 14, after V lost 4 bases and J lost 9 bases. Authors' processing steps: Researchers report that nucleated cell counts were estimated from reference gene primer amplification. Data came from immunoSEQ multiplex PCR; TCRdb stores just in-frame clones and leaves some out. V, J and clone size are those of that table, while D and trimming were read from the DNA. Of some 330,000 clones detected, approximately 88% appear once; the ten largest clones hold under 4.5%.

V is TRBV24-1 and J is TRBJ2-1; the match to TRBD1 covers 7 bases. This TCR was sampled from a woman aged 45 to 65 with active or convalescent COVID-19. The specimen was peripheral blood. This CDR3 is CATSDPGTVGRAEQFF. The CDR3 DNA is TGTGCCACCAGTGACCCCGGGACAGTGGGACGCGCTGAGCAGTTCTTC.